What follows is one T cell receptor beta chain and its context. V was pared by 2 bases and J by 7 bases, with 15 bases between. This CDR3 has 14 amino acids. The germline gives CDR1 SGDLS, CDR2 YYNGEE. Per the original methods: Cell counts per sample came from amplifying reference gene primers. Method: immunoSEQ multiplex PCR; TCRdb's copy keeps in-frame clones and lacks some. D and trimming come from the DNA, and the V and J calls and clone size come from that table. The sample lists about 59,000 clones, around 70% occurring once. These data originate in a study of blood T cell repertoires in COVID-19. Study summary: There were acute and convalescent COVID-19 samples, and they came from the United States, Italy and Spain. PBMCs, B-cell-depleted T cells, or T cells provided the cDNA or gDNA that made up the material.

This sequence was found in a woman in her 70s with acute or convalescent COVID-19. The sequenced material came from peripheral blood. The V gene is TRBV9, the J gene TRBJ1-2; D is unclear. The CDR3: CASSVDLHSGGYTF. CDR3 bases: TGTGCCAGCAGCGTCGACCTCCACAGCGGTGGCTACACCTTC.